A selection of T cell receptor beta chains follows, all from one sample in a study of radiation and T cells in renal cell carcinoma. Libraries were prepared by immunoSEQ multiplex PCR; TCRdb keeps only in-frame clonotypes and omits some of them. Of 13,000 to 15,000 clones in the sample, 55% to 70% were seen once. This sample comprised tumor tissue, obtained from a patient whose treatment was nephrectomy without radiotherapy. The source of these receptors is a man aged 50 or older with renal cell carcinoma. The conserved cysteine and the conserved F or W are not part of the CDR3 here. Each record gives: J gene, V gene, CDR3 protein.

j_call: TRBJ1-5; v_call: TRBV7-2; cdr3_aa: ASSLGQGALQQPQH
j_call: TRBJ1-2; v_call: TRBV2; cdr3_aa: ASSEQQGSYYGYT
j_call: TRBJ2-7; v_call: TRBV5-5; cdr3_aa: ASSLVRGGDEQY
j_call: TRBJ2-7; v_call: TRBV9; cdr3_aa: ASSVGATESYEQY
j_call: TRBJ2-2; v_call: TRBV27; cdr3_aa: ASSSSEHGELF
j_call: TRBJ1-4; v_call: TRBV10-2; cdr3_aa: ASRDTLNEKLF
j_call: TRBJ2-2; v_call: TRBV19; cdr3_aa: ASSIVGRGPPGTGELF
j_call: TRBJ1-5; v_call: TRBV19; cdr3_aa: ASGTGGNQPQH
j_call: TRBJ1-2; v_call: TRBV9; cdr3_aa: ASRSSLGVQGYGYT
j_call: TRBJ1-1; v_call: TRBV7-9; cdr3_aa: ASSLEENTEAF
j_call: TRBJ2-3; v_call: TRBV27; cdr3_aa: ASSTPGTVSTDTQY
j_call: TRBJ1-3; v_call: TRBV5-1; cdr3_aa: ASSLEDSPGNTIY
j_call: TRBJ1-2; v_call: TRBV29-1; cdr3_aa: SVETGSVLFYGYT
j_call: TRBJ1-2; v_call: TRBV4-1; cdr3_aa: ASSQRGDIRYGYT
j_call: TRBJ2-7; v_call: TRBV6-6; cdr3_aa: ASSPDTYEQY
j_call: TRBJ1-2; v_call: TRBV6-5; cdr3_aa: ASSGGQGYGYT
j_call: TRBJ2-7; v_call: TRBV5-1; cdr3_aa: ASSDGGPYEQY
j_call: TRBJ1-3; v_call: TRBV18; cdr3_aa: ASSPTDSGNTIY
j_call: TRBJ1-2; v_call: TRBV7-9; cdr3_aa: ASSLPFQRTGEGYT
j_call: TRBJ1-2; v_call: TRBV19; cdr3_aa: ASSIDAGQGYGYT
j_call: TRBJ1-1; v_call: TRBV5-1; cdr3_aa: ASSPGHPLNTEAF
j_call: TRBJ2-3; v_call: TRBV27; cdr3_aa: ASSSPASGATDTQY
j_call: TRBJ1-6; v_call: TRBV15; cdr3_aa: ATSVGTGGNSPLH
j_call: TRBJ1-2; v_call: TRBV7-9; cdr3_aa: ASSREADYGYT
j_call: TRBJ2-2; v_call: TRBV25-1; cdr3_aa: ASSAGLAGSPGGGELF
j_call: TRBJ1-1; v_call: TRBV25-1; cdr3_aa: ASSEWEGSNTEAF
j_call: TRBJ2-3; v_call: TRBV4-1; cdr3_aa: ASSPDSTTDTQY
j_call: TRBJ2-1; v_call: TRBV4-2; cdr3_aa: ASSLLIGLAGGQGSNEQF
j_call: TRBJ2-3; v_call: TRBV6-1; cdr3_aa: ASSEAASLVDTQY
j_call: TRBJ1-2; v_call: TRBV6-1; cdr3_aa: ASSARADRLVGDYGYT
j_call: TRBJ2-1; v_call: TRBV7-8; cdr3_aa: ASSPDLPGGDNEQF
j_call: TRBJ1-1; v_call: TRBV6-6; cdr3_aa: ASSGQQAF
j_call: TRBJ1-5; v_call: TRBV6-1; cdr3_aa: ASSADRSLYQPQH
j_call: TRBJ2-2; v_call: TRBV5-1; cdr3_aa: ASSFGTSGSSNTGELF
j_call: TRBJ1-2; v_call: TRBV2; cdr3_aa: ASSGAQMNYGYT
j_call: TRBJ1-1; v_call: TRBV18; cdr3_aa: ASSPGQGGFGTEAF
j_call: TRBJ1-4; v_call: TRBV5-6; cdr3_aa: ASTQPGTGNEKLF
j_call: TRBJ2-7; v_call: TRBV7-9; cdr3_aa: ASSLAQGEQY
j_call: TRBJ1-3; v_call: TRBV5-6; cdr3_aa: ASSLAGTGGSGNTIY
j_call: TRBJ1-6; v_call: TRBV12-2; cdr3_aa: ASRLVLAQGLNSPLH
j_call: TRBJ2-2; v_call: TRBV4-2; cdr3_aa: ASSLHGAHGGVKTGELF
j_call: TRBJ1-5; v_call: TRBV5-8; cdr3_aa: ASSRDARGGTSNQPQH